The present TCR beta chain was sequenced within a study of blood T cell repertoires in COVID-19. Study background: The United States, Italy and Spain provided the acute and convalescent COVID-19 samples.

In the authors' workflow: Reference gene primers were amplified, and this amplification served to estimate nucleated cell counts. Clones were read by immunoSEQ multiplex PCR, and TCRdb kept only the in-frame ones, dropping some. The V and J calls and clone size were taken over from that table, and D and trimming were inferred from the DNA. The repertoire holds about 230,000 clones, with roughly 85% as singletons. Sequences were obtained from peripheral blood. This sequence was found in a woman in her 70s with active or convalescent COVID-19.

In nucleotides, the CDR3 is TGTGCCAGCAGTTTAAAATCCAGGGATAAGTACTTC. Translated: CASSLKSRDKYF. The rearrangement uses TRBV28 and TRBJ2-7; TRBD1 is a possible D gene (5 bases). The CDR3 is 12 residues long. V shed 2 bases and J shed 11 bases, with 13 bases lying between them. In germline, CDR1 is MDHEN, CDR2 SYDVKM.